A selection of T cell receptor beta chains follows, all from one sample in a study of beta chain features in type 1 diabetes. The assay was immunoSEQ multiplex PCR, and TCRdb's table has in-frame clones only and misses some. The top ten hold 0.095% to 0.15% of the sample, which has about 650,000 clones, roughly 12% seen once. Sequencing was carried out using naive CD4+ T cells from blood. Every receptor here comes from a man aged 25 to 45 with type 1 diabetes. Each CDR3 is given with its conserved first and last residue. D genes are given only for firm matches. For some rows the clone size is stated as once, few or many, or as a class when expanded; others skip it.

V gene,clone size,J gene,D gene,CDR3 DNA,CDR3 protein
TRBV28,NA,TRBJ2-7,NA,TGTGCCAGCAGTAATAGTGACAGTAACGAGCAGTACTTC,CASSNSDSNEQYF
TRBV29-1,few,TRBJ2-7,NA,TGCAGCGTTGTAACAGCCTCCTACGAGCAGTACTTC,CSVVTASYEQYF
TRBV29-1,few,TRBJ1-2,TRBD1,TGCAGCGTCAAGGACAGGGACGACTATGGCTACACCTTC,CSVKDRDDYGYTF
TRBV4-2,few,TRBJ1-2,NA,TGTGCCAGCAGCCAGGGTGACATAAACTATGGCTACACCTTC,CASSQGDINYGYTF
TRBV2,few,TRBJ2-7,NA,TGTGCCAGCAGCTCTCCGGACGAGCAGTACTTC,CASSSPDEQYF
TRBV2,NA,TRBJ2-1,TRBD1,TGTGCCAGCAGTGAAAGGTCAGGGGGCGCCTACAATGAGCAGTTCTTC,CASSERSGGAYNEQFF
TRBV5-1,few,TRBJ2-1,TRBD2,TGCGCCAGCAGCAGCCTAGCGGGGGAAGCAGATGAGCAGTTCTTC,CASSSLAGEADEQFF
TRBV19,few,TRBJ2-1,NA,TGTGCCAGTCAACCGGCCACAGGGCGAAGTGAGCAGTTCTTC,CASQPATGRSEQFF
TRBV29-1,NA,TRBJ2-7,TRBD1,TGCAGCGTTGACCCGGGACAGGGGAAATACGAGCAGTACTTC,CSVDPGQGKYEQYF
TRBV5-1,few,TRBJ2-7,NA,TGCGCCAGCTGGGGGACCACCTACGAGCAGTACTTC,CASWGTTYEQYF
TRBV28,few,TRBJ1-6,NA,TGTGCCAGCAGTTTATCAGGGACGCTAACACCCCTCCACTTT,CASSLSGTLTPLHF
TRBV29-1,NA,TRBJ1-2,NA,TGCAGCGTTGAGAAGGGGAGCAGTCAGGGCTACACCTTC,CSVEKGSSQGYTF
TRBV2,NA,TRBJ2-5,NA,TGTGCCAGCAGTGGGTTTTTCATGGAGACCCAGTACTTC,CASSGFFMETQYF
TRBV9,NA,TRBJ2-7,TRBD1,TGTGCCAGCAGCCCTCTCCTCCAAGGGGGCCGGAGGGAGCAGTACTTC,CASSPLLQGGRREQYF
TRBV11-3,few,TRBJ2-5,NA,TGTGCCAGCAGCCCAGGGTATGAGACCCAGTACTTC,CASSPGYETQYF
TRBV7-9,few,TRBJ2-7,TRBD1,TGTGCCAGCAGCCCACAGGGGAGCTCCTACGAGCAGTACTTC,CASSPQGSSYEQYF
TRBV10-2,few,TRBJ2-5,TRBD1,TGCGCCAGCAGTTACACAGGGGGCGGTCAGGAGACCCAGTACTTC,CASSYTGGGQETQYF
TRBV20-1,NA,TRBJ2-3,NA,TGCAGTGCTATAACTACAGATACGCAGTATTTT,CSAITTDTQYF
TRBV28,few,TRBJ2-2,TRBD1,TGTGCCAGCAGCCTAGAGCAGACAGGGCCCGGGGAGCTGTTTTTT,CASSLEQTGPGELFF
TRBV5-1,few,TRBJ2-7,TRBD1,TGCGCCAGCAGCCCCGAGACAGGGTCCACCTACGAGCAGTACTTC,CASSPETGSTYEQYF
TRBV7-2,few,TRBJ2-7,TRBD2,TGTGCCAGCAGCTTTAGCGGGGCTTACTCCTACGAGCAGTACTTC,CASSFSGAYSYEQYF
TRBV5-4,few,TRBJ2-7,TRBD2,TGTGCCAGCAGCTTGACTAGCGGGGGGCCTGAAAGGCAGTACTTC,CASSLTSGGPERQYF
TRBV4-2,few,TRBJ2-3,NA,TGTGCCAGCAGCCAAGATACGGATACGCAGTATTTT,CASSQDTDTQYF